These 11 T cell receptor beta chains came from one sample sequenced in a study of blood T cell repertoires in COVID-19. Profiling relied on immunoSEQ multiplex PCR, and the TCRdb table lists in-frame clones only, not all of them. The sample yields approximately 100,000 clones, roughly 80% seen once. Sample: peripheral blood. The source is a man aged 70-80 years with active or convalescent COVID-19.

V usage is TRBV7-2 and J usage is TRBJ2-7; D is perhaps TRBD1 (5 bases). The CDR3 has 16 amino acids. Germline V gives CDR1 SGHTA, CDR2 FQGNSA. The ends were cut back, 6 bases at V and 0 bases at J, with 18 bases in the middle. The CDR3 sequence is CASSPRWGLSSYEQYF. As DNA, the CDR3 is TGTGCCAGCAGTCCGAGGTGGGGCCTAAGCTCCTACGAGCAGTACTTC.

V is TRBV13 and J is TRBJ1-6; 9 nucleotides align to TRBD1. The CDR3 contains 17 residues. Germline assignment: CDR1 PRHDT and CDR2 FYEKMQ (reference sequence). J was trimmed by 7 bases and V by 3 bases; bases with no gene match: 10. This CDR3 is CASSLTGTGRGNSPLHF. The CDR3 bases are TGTGCCAGCAGCTTGACCGGGACAGGGAGAGGAAATTCACCCCTCCACTTT.

This clone was picked up one time. This rearrangement joins TRBV30 to TRBJ2-7; 10 nucleotides match TRBD1. Germline V gives CDR1 GTSNPN, CDR2 SVGIG (reference sequence). Trimming cost V 5 bases and J 4 bases; bases outside gene matches: 8. CDR3 size: 14 residues. CDR3 loop: CAWSYDRGPYEQYF. For the CDR3, the DNA is TGTGCCTGGTCCTACGACAGGGGGCCTTACGAGCAGTACTTC.

The rearrangement uses TRBV7-2 and TRBJ2-5; tentative D call: TRBD2 (7 bases). Per germline, CDR1 SGHTA and CDR2 FQGNSA. CDR3 size: 15 residues. Between the trimmed V and J ends, which lost 3 bases and 1 base, there was a span of 12 bases. The CDR3 loop reads CASSFPRGAQETQYF. CDR3 DNA sequence: TGTGCCAGCAGCTTTCCCCGGGGGGCCCAAGAGACCCAGTACTTC.

This chain connects TRBV10-3 to TRBJ2-3; D not certain. V lost 3 bases and J lost 3, with 4 bases in between. The CDR3 loop spans 12 amino acids. Germline loops: CDR1 ENHRY, CDR2 SYGVKD. The CDR3 DNA sequence: TGTGCCATCAGTGACAAAACAGATACGCAGTATTTT. As protein: CAISDKTDTQYF.

The V and J genes are TRBV3-1 (or the pseudogene TRBV3-2) and TRBJ1-3; no clear D gene. The ends were cut back, 2 bases at V and 3 bases at J, with 2 bases in the middle. The CDR3 is 12 amino acids. CDR1 is LGHDT and CDR2 is YNNKEL in the germline V gene (reference sequence). The CDR3 loop is CASSQYGNTIYF. The CDR3 nucleotides read TGTGCCAGCAGCCAATATGGAAACACCATATATTTT.

The V gene is TRBV5-1, the J gene TRBJ2-5, with 10 bases fitting TRBD2. CDR1 and CDR2 (germline): SGHRS, YFSETQ. V was pared by 0 bases and J by 5 bases, with 7 bases of the junction left unmatched. This CDR3 is built from 16 residues. The CDR3 bases are TGCGCCAGCAGCTTGGAGCCTAGCGGGGGAGGGGAGACCCAGTACTTC. It codes for CASSLEPSGGGETQYF.

This clone was counted once. This chain links TRBV18 with TRBJ1-1; D unclear. Trimming removed 2 bases at V and 1 base at J, with 8 bases between. This CDR3 is built from 14 residues. Germline assignment: CDR1 KGHSH and CDR2 LQKENI. The CDR3 region is CASSPSTGNTEAFF. The CDR3 DNA reads as TGTGCCAGCTCACCATCTACGGGGAACACTGAAGCTTTCTTT.

V usage is TRBV6-6 and J usage is TRBJ1-3; D is uncertain. There are 12 residues in the CDR3. The V end was cut by 2 bases, the J end by 5 bases, with 4 bases between. The germline V gene encodes CDR1 MNHNY and CDR2 SVGAGI (reference sequence). This CDR3 reads CASSYERNTIYF. The CDR3 nucleotides read TGTGCCAGCAGTTACGAGAGAAACACCATATATTTT.

This clone was found many times. The rearrangement uses TRBV4-1 and TRBJ1-5; maybe TRBD1 (5 bases). This CDR3 has 16 amino acids. The germline V gene encodes CDR1 MGHRA and CDR2 YSYEKL. Trimming shortened V by 2 bases and J by 6 bases, and 17 bases separated the two germline ends. The CDR3 bases are TGCGCCAGCAGCCAACAAAACCTCGGGGGAACTCAGCCCCAGCATTTT. Protein: CASSQQNLGGTQPQHF.

The chain couples TRBV2 to TRBJ1-5, with 8 bases fitting TRBD1. Germline lookup yields CDR1 SNHLY and CDR2 FYNNEI. The CDR3 runs 15 residues. V lost 6 bases and J lost 1; bases outside the gene matches: 5. This chain's CDR3 is CASRGGQVSNQPQHF. The CDR3 region has the DNA TGTGCCAGCAGGGGGGGACAGGTGAGCAATCAGCCCCAGCATTTT.